This T cell receptor beta chain was observed in a study of CD8 T cells in ankylosing spondylitis (dated by TCRdb to 2016 to 2017). Study-wide context: To find TCR variants linked to disease, the study profiled T cell receptor beta repertoires in ankylosing spondylitis patients and healthy donors. The full study cohort was made up of approximately 27 ankylosing spondylitis patients and 108 healthy donors. Peripheral blood samples were taken, and synovial fluid was additionally collected from ankylosing spondylitis patients.

Results the study describes overall, beyond this receptor: A CD8+ phenotype was shown by the disease-linked clones, which were found at relatively low frequencies in peripheral blood. Some TCR beta motif variants had previously been reported in synovial fluid and blood of reactive arthritis patients, which suggested common disease-initiation mechanisms. The disease-linked clones were reported as significantly enriched in matched synovial fluid samples from ankylosing spondylitis patients. Blood from ankylosing spondylitis patients appeared to be characterized by a TCR beta motif made up of several highly homologous amino acid variants.

CDR1 SGHKS and CDR2 YYEKEE were looked up in the germline V gene (reference sequence). V drops 2 bases and J drops 5 bases, leaving 10 bases in between. From cysteine to phenylalanine, the CDR3 is 13 amino acids long. Left in the record is the CDR3 DNA by itself, 39 bases read in frame from the first base. The sequencing machine was an Illumina HiSeq 2500. Quantitative 5'-RACE with molecular barcodes was the method used to prepare the TCR beta libraries. As for the authors' bioinformatics: To identify disease-linked TCR variants, a new computational method was used, one built on a probabilistic model of VDJ rearrangement. The public reads were run again by TCRdb, first through fastp at Q25 and then through MiXCR, and only productive beta chains were kept. Under each unique CDR3 protein, matching rows form one entry showing the most common genes and DNA. The V and J calls were determined by TCRdb, not by the authors. The sample table records 700,000 to 850,000 distinct CDR3 sequences; about an eighth of these occur just once. Clones ranked in the top ten supply 0.45% to 0.6% of the sample.

As regards this clonotype: No antigen is known for it. Base qualities are not at hand, and no much larger clone is one base apart.

This clonotype originated in a male donor with ankylosing spondylitis. The rearranged chain carries TRBV5-5 and TRBJ2-5, with no D gene named confidently. Material for sequencing was blood, either unsorted or a sorted T cell fraction (not recorded which). The CDR3: CASSFRAPETQYF. The DNA reads TGTGCCAGCAGCTTTAGAGCTCCGGAGACCCAGTACTTC.